One sample yielded the 2 T cell receptor beta chains listed below, sequenced in a study of T cell responses to AZD1222 COVID-19 vaccine. The data were produced by immunoSEQ multiplex PCR, yet TCRdb's version contains in-frame clones alone and is incomplete. The sample gives about 78,000 clones, roughly 88% of which show up once; approximately 4.8% is in the top ten. The sequencing here drew on peripheral blood, taken on day 0 of MenACWY control vaccination. The origin of the receptors is an adult in good health.

The gene calls are TRBV15 and TRBJ2-3, with no clear D. CDR1 and CDR2 (germline): LNHNV, YYDKDF (reference sequence). Trimming took off 1 base at V and 1 base at J, with 9 bases between the two ends. The CDR3 length is 15 residues. CDR3 sequence reads: CATSRVEPRTDTQYF. The CDR3 nucleotides are TGTGCCACCAGCAGAGTCGAGCCCCGCACAGATACGCAGTATTTT.

The chain is built from TRBV7-9 and TRBJ1-4; 8 nucleotides agree with TRBD1. CDR1 and CDR2 (germline): SEHNR, FQNEAQ (reference sequence). With 6 bases clipped from V and 6 bases from J, the junction kept 6 bases outside the gene matches. There are 14 residues in the CDR3. CDR3: CASRTGAPDEKLFF. CDR3 nucleotides: TGTGCCAGCAGGACAGGGGCCCCGGATGAAAAACTGTTTTTT.